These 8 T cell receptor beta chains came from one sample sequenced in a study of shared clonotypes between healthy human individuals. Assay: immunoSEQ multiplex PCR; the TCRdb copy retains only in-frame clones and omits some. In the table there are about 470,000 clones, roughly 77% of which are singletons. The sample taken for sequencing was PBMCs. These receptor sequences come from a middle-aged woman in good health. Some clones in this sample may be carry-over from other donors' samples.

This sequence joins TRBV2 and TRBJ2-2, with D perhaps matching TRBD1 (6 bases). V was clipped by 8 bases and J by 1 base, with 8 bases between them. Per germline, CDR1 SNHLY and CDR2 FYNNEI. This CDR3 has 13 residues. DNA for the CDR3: TGTGCCAGCGCACAGGGGAACACCGGGGAGCTGTTTTTT. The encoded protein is CASAQGNTGELFF.

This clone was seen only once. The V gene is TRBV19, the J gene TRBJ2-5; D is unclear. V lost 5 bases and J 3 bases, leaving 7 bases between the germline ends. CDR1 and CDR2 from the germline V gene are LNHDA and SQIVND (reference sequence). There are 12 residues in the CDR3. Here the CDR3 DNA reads TGTGCCAGTAGTTTTTTAGAAGAGACCCAGTACTTC. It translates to CASSFLEETQYF.

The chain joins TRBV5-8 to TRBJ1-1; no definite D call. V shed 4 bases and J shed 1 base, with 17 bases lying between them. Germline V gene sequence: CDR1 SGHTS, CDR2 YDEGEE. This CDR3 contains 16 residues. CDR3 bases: TGTGCCAGCAGCGTTGGTCTGGGTCACAGGAACACTGAAGCTTTCTTT. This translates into CASSVGLGHRNTEAFF.

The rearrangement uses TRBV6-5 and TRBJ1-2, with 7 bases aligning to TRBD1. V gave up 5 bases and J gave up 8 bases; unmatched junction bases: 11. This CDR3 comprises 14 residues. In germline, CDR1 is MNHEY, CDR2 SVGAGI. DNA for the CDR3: TGTGCCAGCAGTATGGGACAGCCGTCGGGCGGCTACACCTTC. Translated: CASSMGQPSGGYTF.

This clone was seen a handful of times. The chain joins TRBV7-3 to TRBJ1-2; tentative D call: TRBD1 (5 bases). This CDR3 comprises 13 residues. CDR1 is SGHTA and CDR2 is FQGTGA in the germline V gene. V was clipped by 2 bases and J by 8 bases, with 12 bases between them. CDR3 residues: CASSLGPREGYTF. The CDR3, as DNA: TGTGCCAGCAGCTTAGGCCCCAGGGAAGGCTACACCTTC.

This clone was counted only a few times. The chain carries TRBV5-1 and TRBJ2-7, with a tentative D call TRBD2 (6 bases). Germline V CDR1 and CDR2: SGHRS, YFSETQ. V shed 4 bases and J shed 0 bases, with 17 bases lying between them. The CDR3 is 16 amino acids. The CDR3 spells CASSPAPGVISYEQYF. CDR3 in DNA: TGCGCCAGCAGCCCTGCCCCGGGAGTGATCTCCTACGAGCAGTACTTC.

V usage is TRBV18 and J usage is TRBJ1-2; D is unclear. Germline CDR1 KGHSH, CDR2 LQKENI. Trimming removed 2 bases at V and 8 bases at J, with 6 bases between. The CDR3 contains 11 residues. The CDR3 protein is CASSPGEGYTF. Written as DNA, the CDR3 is TGTGCCAGCTCACCAGGGGAAGGCTACACCTTC.

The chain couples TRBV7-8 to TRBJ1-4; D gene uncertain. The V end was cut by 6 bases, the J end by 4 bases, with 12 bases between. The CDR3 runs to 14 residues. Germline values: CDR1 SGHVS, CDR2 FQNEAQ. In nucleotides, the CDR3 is TGTGCCAGCAGAAAAGGAACCTTTAATGAAAAACTGTTTTTT. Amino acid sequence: CASRKGTFNEKLFF.